Here is one T cell receptor beta chain with its context. The sample is drawn from a study of blood T cells in healthy people across ages. With 0 bases clipped from V and 8 bases from J, the junction kept 6 bases outside the gene matches. Looked up from germline, CDR1 is LGHDT and CDR2 is YNNKEL (reference sequence). This CDR3 has 14 residues. A second PCR, run for about 7 to 11 cycles, used a sample-barcoded 5' primer plus a J-beta primer mix. In TCRdb, the 5' RACE reads were re-called with MiXCR into one record per CDR3 protein. Here the sample spans roughly 900,000 distinct CDR3 sequences, about 48% being singletons.

The chain recombines TRBV3-1 with TRBJ1-2, with 7 bases lining up with TRBD1. Sequenced input: blood. This TCR was sampled from a man younger than 40 in good health. This CDR3 is CASSQEAGGSGYTF. CDR3 bases: TGTGCCAGCAGCCAAGAGGCAGGGGGTAGCGGCTACACCTTC.